Listed below are T cell receptor beta chains from one sample, sequenced in a study of T cell changes during pregnancy in multiple sclerosis. This table comes from immunoSEQ multiplex PCR, and its TCRdb copy is limited to in-frame clones, with some not included. The sample comprises around 21,000 clones, 80% to 90% of which are singletons, and about a fifth rests with the top ten. Sequences were derived from CD8+ T cells from peripheral blood mononuclear cells, sampled after pregnancy. The receptors come from a female donor in good health, enrolled as a control in a pregnancy study. Both conserved end residues are trimmed from each CDR3.

CDR3aa: ASSPLWTGGDNEQY; v_gene: TRBV18; len: 14
CDR3aa: ASSVGGESVELF; v_gene: TRBV9; len: 12
CDR3aa: ASSLAAGGHNYGYT; v_gene: TRBV27; len: 14
CDR3aa: ASSPRASGSSYEQY; v_gene: TRBV11-2; len: 14
CDR3aa: ASSQERSPGRSI; v_gene: TRBV4-3; len: 12
CDR3aa: ASSSGTGNTEAF; v_gene: TRBV6-1; len: 12
CDR3aa: AWSSGHTNYGYT; v_gene: TRBV30; len: 12
CDR3aa: ASSVAGGFYEQY; v_gene: TRBV6-5; len: 12
CDR3aa: SVDERTSGELF; v_gene: TRBV29-1; len: 11
CDR3aa: ASSRGGSTDTQY; v_gene: TRBV6-4; len: 12
CDR3aa: ASSRGQAYEQY; v_gene: TRBV28; len: 11
CDR3aa: ASSLDPWGGAPQETQY; v_gene: TRBV11-3; len: 16
CDR3aa: ASRGGQGADYGYT; v_gene: TRBV7-9; len: 13
CDR3aa: ASSPIQESSYNEQF; v_gene: TRBV13; len: 14
CDR3aa: ASSDRDRGMNTEAF; v_gene: TRBV9; len: 14
CDR3aa: ASSYPGGGETQY; v_gene: TRBV7-9; len: 12
CDR3aa: ASGSDRGDEKLF; v_gene: TRBV12-5; len: 12
CDR3aa: ASSSGTGVHEQY; v_gene: TRBV6-6; len: 12
CDR3aa: ASSFLTGTNTEAF; v_gene: TRBV11-2; len: 13
CDR3aa: ASSLGPQETQY; v_gene: TRBV6-4; len: 11
CDR3aa: ASSTIVSTLLYEQY; v_gene: TRBV2; len: 14
CDR3aa: ASRTGLLQETQY; v_gene: TRBV19; len: 12
CDR3aa: ASSQAAGGREAF; v_gene: TRBV4-1; len: 12
CDR3aa: ASSPQGRSNQPQH; v_gene: TRBV9; len: 13
CDR3aa: ASSQDEEDTEAF; v_gene: TRBV6-1; len: 12
CDR3aa: ASSSGGLAGGRDHEQY; v_gene: TRBV9; len: 16
CDR3aa: ASSLGASGYEQY; v_gene: TRBV5-6; len: 12
CDR3aa: ASSQARKAF; v_gene: TRBV4-3; len: 9
CDR3aa: ASSSTSLAGEENEQF; v_gene: TRBV7-9; len: 15
CDR3aa: ASSATSGSVGEQF; v_gene: TRBV11-3; len: 13
CDR3aa: AWRTETTYEQY; v_gene: TRBV30; len: 11
CDR3aa: ASSAGTIATGELF; v_gene: TRBV5-6; len: 13
CDR3aa: ASTRWAENEQF; v_gene: TRBV6-1; len: 11
CDR3aa: ASSLTSGGAEETQY; v_gene: TRBV5-6; len: 14
CDR3aa: ASSADSKETQY; v_gene: TRBV9; len: 11
CDR3aa: ASSFSNEQF; v_gene: TRBV7-9; len: 9
CDR3aa: ASSIGPTYEQY; v_gene: TRBV19; len: 11
CDR3aa: AWESLGGTEAF; v_gene: TRBV30; len: 11
CDR3aa: ASSYEQGDMNTEAF; v_gene: TRBV6-5; len: 14
CDR3aa: SVEPDRANTEAF; v_gene: TRBV29-1; len: 12
CDR3aa: ASRRDLNTGELF; v_gene: TRBV19; len: 12
CDR3aa: ASSQETAGGSGYT; v_gene: TRBV4-2; len: 13
CDR3aa: ASRAGLEAGNEQF; v_gene: TRBV13; len: 13
CDR3aa: ASSIGPGDSYT; v_gene: TRBV19; len: 11